These T cell receptor beta chains were read from a single sample in a study of T-cell memory formation after mild COVID-19. TCRdb re-called the 5' RACE reads through MiXCR, storing one row per CDR3 protein. The data contain nearly 250,000 distinct CDR3 sequences, 15% of them singletons. The sample taken for sequencing was PBMCs or a T cell subset sorted from them (not recorded which). These TCRs come from an adult woman who had mild COVID-19 (a few samples of this study predate the infection). Cell type and time point are not known. Both conserved end residues are part of each CDR3. A D gene is named only where the DNA matches it firmly. Expanded clones are given a class, and other clones once, few, many or no size at all.

TRBD1	TRBJ1-1	many	TRBV5-1	15	CASSVDRGSRTEAFF	TGCGCCAGCAGCGTGGACAGGGGAAGTAGGACTGAAGCTTTCTTT
.	TRBJ1-6	few	TRBV5-6	14	CASSPKKKNSPLHF	TGTGCCAGCAGCCCTAAGAAAAAAAATTCACCCCTCCACTTT
.	TRBJ1-2	.	TRBV10-3	15	CAISESGQAVNGYTF	TGTGCCATCAGTGAGTCGGGGCAGGCCGTCAATGGCTACACCTTC
.	TRBJ2-2	.	TRBV20-1	15	CSAREGRGVTGELFF	TGCAGTGCTAGAGAGGGTCGCGGCGTCACCGGGGAGCTGTTTTTT
.	TRBJ1-1	many	TRBV29-1	12	CSVGGWNTEAFF	TGCAGCGTTGGGGGGTGGAACACTGAAGCTTTCTTT
TRBD1	TRBJ2-1	.	TRBV20-1	13	CSEGGSTNGEQFF	TGCAGTGAAGGGGGCAGCACGAATGGTGAGCAGTTCTTC
.	TRBJ1-6	few	TRBV7-8	12	CASSLLRSPLHF	TGTGCCAGCAGCTTGCTCCGTTCACCCCTCCACTTT
.	TRBJ2-2	.	TRBV7-7	13	CASSLESTGELFF	TGTGCCAGCAGCTTGGAGAGCACCGGGGAGCTGTTTTTT
TRBD2	TRBJ2-7	.	TRBV20-1	15	CSASETSGGFYEQYF	TGCAGTGCCTCGGAGACTAGCGGAGGGTTCTACGAGCAGTACTTC
TRBD2	TRBJ2-7	few	TRBV3-1	16	CASSQGTSGRLWEQYF	TGTGCCAGCAGCCAAGGGACTAGCGGCAGGCTCTGGGAGCAGTACTTC
.	TRBJ1-1	few	TRBV3-1	14	CASSQGWQRTEAFF	TGTGCCAGCAGCCAAGGGTGGCAGAGGACTGAAGCTTTCTTT
.	TRBJ2-1	.	TRBV29-1	11	CSFRTYNEQFF	TGCAGCTTTAGGACTTACAATGAGCAGTTCTTC
TRBD2	TRBJ2-7	.	TRBV9	15	CASSVDPSGSYEQYF	TGTGCCAGCAGCGTAGACCCTAGCGGCTCCTACGAGCAGTACTTC
TRBD1	TRBJ1-2	many	TRBV5-1	14	CASSLSGTGVSYTF	TGCGCCAGCAGCTTGTCCGGGACAGGGGTTAGCTACACCTTC
.	TRBJ2-5	.	TRBV20-1	15	CSAKPVTPTGETQYF	TGCAGTGCTAAGCCCGTGACACCAACGGGGGAGACCCAGTACTTC
TRBD2	TRBJ2-3	many	TRBV20-1	20	CSARGGLAGGLRNSTDTQYF	TGCAGTGCTAGAGGCGGACTAGCGGGGGGGCTGAGGAACTCCACAGATACGCAGTATTTT